This paragraph covers one TCR beta chain sequence. TCRdb reprocessed the 5' RACE reads via MiXCR and lists one record per CDR3 protein. Of tens of thousands of distinct CDR3 sequences detected, 15% to 20% appear once; the ten largest clones hold approximately 4.8%. This sample was taken from a study of T cells of healthy individuals. This CDR3 has 15 amino acids. Unmatched junction bases numbered 8, after V lost 4 bases and J lost 1 base. The germline CDR1 and CDR2 sequences are SQVTM and ANQGSEA. The chain carries TRBV29-1 and TRBJ1-2; 8 bases align to TRBD1. The sequence was collected from a human donor in good health. This CDR3 reads CSVAGTGTINYGYTF. The DNA for the CDR3 is TGCAGCGTTGCTGGGACAGGAACCATTAACTATGGCTACACCTTC.